This T cell receptor beta chain was retrieved from a study of a mutant IDH1 vaccine in newly diagnosed glioma. Whole-study context: In some groups vaccination began 4-6 weeks post-radiotherapy; others received it with temozolomide. Previous treatment comprised radiotherapy, temozolomide, or both, mostly both.

Time point in this sample: week 35, safety follow-up. Topical imiquimod was applied with each vaccine dose, which held 300 ug of mutant IDH1 20-mer peptide. Diagnosis in the donors showed new WHO grade 3 or 4 astrocytomas that were IDH1-mutant and ATRX-lost. The CDR3 is 14 residues long. With V trimmed by 6 bases and J by 5 bases, 5 bases remained unmatched. CDR1 is SGHTA and CDR2 is FQGNSA in the germline V gene. Regarding this clone: Its target is not known.

TCRdb's copy holds only in-frame clones and misses some; the assay was immunoSEQ multiplex PCR. The profile covers tens of thousands of clones, with around 87% appearing a single time and 1.5% to 2.5% taken by the ten largest. Study observations and caveats: Overall, about 92% of patients had vaccine-induced immune responses.

The chain couples TRBV7-2 to TRBJ2-1, with 9 bases lining up with TRBD1. Sequences were derived from PBMCs, sampled from a glioma patient whose treatment included an IDH1 peptide vaccine. The TCR comes from a man aged 25 to 40 with glioma. The CDR3 sequence: CASSYRGLDNEQFF. The CDR3 DNA sequence: TGTGCCAGCAGTTACAGGGGGCTTGACAATGAGCAGTTCTTC.